One T cell receptor (beta chain) is described in this entry. Its cognate antigen is unknown. CDR1 MNHNY and CDR2 SVGAGI come from the germline V gene (reference sequence). Between the trimmed V and J ends, which lost 2 bases and 3 bases, there was a span of 2 bases. CDR3 length equals 12 residues. These data are taken from a study of shared clonotypes between healthy human individuals. Regarding the study as a whole: Generation probabilities were higher for clonotypes shared across all four sorted-subset donors than for unshared ones.

It was at deep level that the assay was run. Sorted-subset replicate PCR reactions were performed with approximately 200 ng DNA, corresponding to roughly 30,000 T cell genomes. Sequencing was performed with immunoSEQ multiplex PCR; in TCRdb, only in-frame clones are kept and a portion is missing. The sample gives millions of clones, approximately 90% of which show up once; roughly 0.14% is in the top ten. The chain couples TRBV6-6 to TRBJ2-1; no reliable D call. The sequence came from a young man in good health. Sequencing was done on a sample of naive CD4+ T cells sorted from blood. Documented subset: CD45RA+ positively selected. In nucleotides, the CDR3 is TGTGCCAGCAGTTACAACTACAATGAGCAGTTCTTC. Translating it yields CASSYNYNEQFF.